The 18 T cell receptor beta chains below were found in one sample sequenced in a study of T cell repertoires in cytomegalovirus infection. These receptors are not linked to any known antigen. MiXCR, run by TCRdb on the reads, gives a single entry per CDR3 protein. Of 650,000 to 850,000 distinct CDR3 sequences in the sample, 25% to 35% were seen once. The sequencing used cultured CD8+ T cells from PBMCs, collected from culture after CMV antigen stimulation. The receptors were sampled from a human donor in good health (CMV status not recorded). Some clones in this sample may be carry-over from other donors' samples.

A few counts support this clonotype. The genes are TRBV6-5 and TRBJ1-1; D unclear. The V gene's germline CDR1 is MNHEY and CDR2 SVGAGI. CDR3 length: 15 amino acids. Trimming took off 3 bases at V and 3 bases at J, with 14 bases between the two ends. CDR3 amino acids: CASSYSRTRDTEAFF. CDR3 sequence (DNA): TGTGCCAGCAGTTATTCCCGCACCCGGGACACTGAAGCTTTCTTT.

This chain uses TRBV4-3 with TRBJ2-5, with D possibly TRBD1 on 5 matching bases. This CDR3 is 15 amino acids long. Germline CDR1 reads LGHNA; CDR2 reads YSLEER. Trimming stripped 5 bases from V and 1 base from J, with 14 bases between. This CDR3 reads CASSKRQNPQETQYF. The DNA of the CDR3 is TGCGCCAGCAGCAAAAGACAGAACCCCCAAGAGACCCAGTACTTC.

Regarding this clonotype: It may be a read error: a sequence one base away is much more abundant. The chain uses TRBV6-5 and TRBJ2-5; the match to TRBD1 covers 7 bases. The trim removed 7 bases at V and 2 bases at J, leaving 4 bases unmatched. Germline assignment: CDR1 MNHEY and CDR2 SVGAGI. The CDR3 has 13 amino acids. Here the CDR3 DNA reads TGTGCCAGCACCCCGGGACAGCAAGAGACCCAGTACTTC. It codes for CASTPGQQETQYF.

This clonotype was recorded a few times. The V and J genes are TRBV11-2 and TRBJ2-1; 7 bases are a match to TRBD2. CDR3 length equals 16 residues. V lost 3 bases, J lost 7 bases, and 12 bases stayed unmatched. Germline V gene data show CDR1 as SGHAT and CDR2 as FQNNGV. CDR3 protein: CASSLHLAGERNEQFF. The CDR3 nucleotides read TGTGCCAGCAGCTTGCACTTGGCGGGGGAGAGAAATGAGCAGTTCTTC.

The chain links TRBV19 to TRBJ2-1; TRBD2 matches 10 bases. This CDR3 comprises 16 residues. Germline V CDR1 and CDR2: LNHDA, SQIVND (reference sequence). V dropped 4 bases and J dropped 3; count of bases not matched to a gene: 6. The CDR3 nucleotides read TGTGCCAGTAGTACGTTAGCGGGGGGCCGCTACAATGAGCAGTTCTTC. Protein product: CASSTLAGGRYNEQFF.

The J gene is TRBJ2-5, the V gene TRBV7-6, with 11 bases matching TRBD2. The CDR3 has 16 amino acids. The ends lost 5 bases at V and 4 bases at J; junction bases unmatched: 9. The germline gives CDR1 SGHVS, CDR2 FNYEAQ. The CDR3 DNA reads TGTGCCAGCAGCACGCTAGCGGGGGGTTTAGGAGAGACCCAGTACTTC. This gives the protein CASSTLAGGLGETQYF.

This clonotype was detected a few times. The chain joins TRBV12-3 or TRBV12-4 to TRBJ1-1, with D possibly matching TRBD1 (5 bases). The V end lost 8 bases, the J end lost 5 bases, and 15 bases lay between the germline ends. The CDR3 totals 13 residues. The CDR3 DNA reads TGTGCCAGCTTGAGGCAAGGGGTTACTGAAGCTTTCTTT. It translates to CASLRQGVTEAFF.

Here the CDR3 reads CASSYPGGIDTQYF. The CDR3 coding sequence is TGTGCCAGCAGTTACCCAGGGGGCATAGATACGCAGTATTTT. The chain is built from TRBV6-6 and TRBJ2-3; 8 positions agree with TRBD1. CDR3 length: 14 amino acids. V dropped 2 bases and J dropped 5; count of bases not matched to a gene: 3. The V gene's germline CDR1 is MNHNY and CDR2 SVGAGI (reference sequence).

V gene TRBV7-6 combines with J gene TRBJ1-6, with 7 bases aligning to TRBD1. There are 13 residues in the CDR3. With 11 bases clipped from V and 8 bases from J, the junction kept 9 bases outside the gene matches. CDR1 is SGHVS, CDR2 FNYEAQ, per germline. CDR3 region: CAGLTGLDSPLHF. The CDR3 DNA is TGTGCCGGGTTGACAGGGTTGGATTCACCCCTCCACTTT.

On this clonotype: No conserved phenylalanine or tryptophan is present at the end of the CDR3, so a read error is the likely explanation. The chain couples TRBV12-3 or TRBV12-4 to TRBJ1-1; 8 nucleotides match TRBD1. The CDR3 consists of 15 residues. Trimming removed 1 base from V and 5 bases from J; junction bases left unmatched: 6. The CDR3, as DNA: TGTGCCAGCAGTTTAGGTCAGGGGGCAAGGACTGAAGCTTTCATT. This sequence encodes CASSLGQGARTEAFI.

CDR3 sequence reads: CASSPTGSFGEKLFF. CDR3 nucleotides: TGTGCCAGCAGTCCTACAGGGTCCTTCGGTGAAAAACTGTTTTTT. The chain recombines TRBV6-5 with TRBJ1-4; weak D call: TRBD1 (6 bases). V was pared by 5 bases and J by 7 bases, with 17 bases between. CDR1 and CDR2 (germline): MNHEY, SVGAGI. The CDR3 is made up of 15 amino acids.

The V gene is TRBV7-9, the J gene TRBJ2-6, with D possibly TRBD1 on 6 matching bases. CDR1 SEHNR and CDR2 FQNEAQ come from the germline V gene (reference sequence). CDR3 size: 17 residues. The CDR3 sequence: CATLRGKRGSGANVLTF. CDR3 nucleotides: TGTGCAACGCTTCGCGGCAAAAGGGGGTCTGGGGCCAACGTCCTGACTTTC.

This clonotype has just a few counts. The CDR3 reads CAIIRDRGKDGYTF. CDR3 nucleotides: TGTGCCATCATCCGGGACAGGGGGAAGGATGGCTACACCTTC. This chain links TRBV10-3 with TRBJ1-2, with TRBD1 matching over 11 bases. This CDR3 contains 14 residues. Germline CDR1 is ENHRY and CDR2 is SYGVKD. The V and J ends lost 7 bases and 6 bases, in that order; junction bases with no gene match: 7.

J is TRBJ2-5 and V is TRBV5-4; D might be TRBD2 (5 bases). The CDR3 consists of 15 residues. V was clipped by 2 bases and J by 2 bases, with 13 bases between them. Germline CDR1 is SGHNT and CDR2 is YYREEE (reference sequence). In DNA form, the CDR3 reads TGTGCCAGCAGCTTACCCGGCGGGTTACAAGAGACCCAGTACTTC. Its protein is CASSLPGGLQETQYF.

This chain links TRBV2 with TRBJ2-1; D may be TRBD1 or TRBD2 (5 bases each). This CDR3 has 14 amino acids. Germline lookup yields CDR1 SNHLY and CDR2 FYNNEI. V lost 8 bases and J lost 5, with 16 bases in between. As DNA, the CDR3 is TGTGCCAGCCGGAGGACACTTGGAAACAATGAGCAGTTCTTC. It codes for CASRRTLGNNEQFF.

This chain connects TRBV19 to TRBJ2-1; TRBD2 is a possible D gene (5 bases). Germline lookup yields CDR1 LNHDA and CDR2 SQIVND (reference sequence). V was trimmed by 2 bases and J by 3 bases, leaving 11 bases between them. This CDR3 is built from 15 residues. The CDR3 protein is CASSIKVANYNEQFF. Here the CDR3 DNA reads TGTGCCAGTAGTATAAAGGTAGCGAACTACAATGAGCAGTTCTTC.

This clonotype was counted only a few times. The V call is TRBV20-1, the J call TRBJ1-2; TRBD1 agrees at 7 bases. There are 12 residues in the CDR3. The ends lost 5 bases at V and 6 bases at J; junction bases unmatched: 6. Germline V gene lookup returns CDR1 DFQATT and CDR2 SNEGSKA (reference sequence). This CDR3 is CSAWGTADGYTF. The CDR3, as DNA: TGCAGTGCTTGGGGGACAGCGGATGGCTACACCTTC.

This chain connects TRBV4-2 to TRBJ1-6; D is possibly TRBD1 (5 bases). Trimming shortened V by 0 bases and J by 7 bases, and 10 bases separated the two germline ends. The germline V gene has CDR1 LGHNA and CDR2 YNFKEQ. The CDR3 extends over 15 amino acids. The CDR3 sequence: CASSQDRAGNSPLHF. The CDR3 region has the DNA TGTGCCAGCAGCCAAGATCGGGCAGGGAATTCACCCCTCCACTTT.